The clone carrying this TCR beta chain came up a few times. The antigen remains undetermined. TCRdb called the 5' RACE reads again in MiXCR, with one record for every CDR3 protein. The table shows 300,000 or so distinct CDR3 sequences, with under 9% occurring only once. This sample is part of a study of T cells after yellow fever vaccination. Overall study results and limits: FACS-sorted repertoires might harbor abundant contaminating clonotypes from the bulk population. Peaking on day 5 versus 15, the secondary response was faster but weaker.

The specimen was CD4+ T cells sorted from PBMCs, collected 5 days after the yellow fever booster vaccination. This receptor was identified in a man younger than 35 who received the YFV17D yellow fever vaccine.

The CDR3 spells CASSEFIEGAKNIQYF. CDR3 bases: TGTGCCAGCAGTGAATTCATAGAGGGAGCCAAAAACATTCAGTACTTC. V and J are TRBV25-1 and TRBJ2-4; possible D gene TRBD2, 5 bases. Germline loops: CDR1 MGHDK, CDR2 SYGVNS. Trimming pared 1 base from V and 0 bases from J, leaving 10 bases between. CDR3 length: 16 residues.